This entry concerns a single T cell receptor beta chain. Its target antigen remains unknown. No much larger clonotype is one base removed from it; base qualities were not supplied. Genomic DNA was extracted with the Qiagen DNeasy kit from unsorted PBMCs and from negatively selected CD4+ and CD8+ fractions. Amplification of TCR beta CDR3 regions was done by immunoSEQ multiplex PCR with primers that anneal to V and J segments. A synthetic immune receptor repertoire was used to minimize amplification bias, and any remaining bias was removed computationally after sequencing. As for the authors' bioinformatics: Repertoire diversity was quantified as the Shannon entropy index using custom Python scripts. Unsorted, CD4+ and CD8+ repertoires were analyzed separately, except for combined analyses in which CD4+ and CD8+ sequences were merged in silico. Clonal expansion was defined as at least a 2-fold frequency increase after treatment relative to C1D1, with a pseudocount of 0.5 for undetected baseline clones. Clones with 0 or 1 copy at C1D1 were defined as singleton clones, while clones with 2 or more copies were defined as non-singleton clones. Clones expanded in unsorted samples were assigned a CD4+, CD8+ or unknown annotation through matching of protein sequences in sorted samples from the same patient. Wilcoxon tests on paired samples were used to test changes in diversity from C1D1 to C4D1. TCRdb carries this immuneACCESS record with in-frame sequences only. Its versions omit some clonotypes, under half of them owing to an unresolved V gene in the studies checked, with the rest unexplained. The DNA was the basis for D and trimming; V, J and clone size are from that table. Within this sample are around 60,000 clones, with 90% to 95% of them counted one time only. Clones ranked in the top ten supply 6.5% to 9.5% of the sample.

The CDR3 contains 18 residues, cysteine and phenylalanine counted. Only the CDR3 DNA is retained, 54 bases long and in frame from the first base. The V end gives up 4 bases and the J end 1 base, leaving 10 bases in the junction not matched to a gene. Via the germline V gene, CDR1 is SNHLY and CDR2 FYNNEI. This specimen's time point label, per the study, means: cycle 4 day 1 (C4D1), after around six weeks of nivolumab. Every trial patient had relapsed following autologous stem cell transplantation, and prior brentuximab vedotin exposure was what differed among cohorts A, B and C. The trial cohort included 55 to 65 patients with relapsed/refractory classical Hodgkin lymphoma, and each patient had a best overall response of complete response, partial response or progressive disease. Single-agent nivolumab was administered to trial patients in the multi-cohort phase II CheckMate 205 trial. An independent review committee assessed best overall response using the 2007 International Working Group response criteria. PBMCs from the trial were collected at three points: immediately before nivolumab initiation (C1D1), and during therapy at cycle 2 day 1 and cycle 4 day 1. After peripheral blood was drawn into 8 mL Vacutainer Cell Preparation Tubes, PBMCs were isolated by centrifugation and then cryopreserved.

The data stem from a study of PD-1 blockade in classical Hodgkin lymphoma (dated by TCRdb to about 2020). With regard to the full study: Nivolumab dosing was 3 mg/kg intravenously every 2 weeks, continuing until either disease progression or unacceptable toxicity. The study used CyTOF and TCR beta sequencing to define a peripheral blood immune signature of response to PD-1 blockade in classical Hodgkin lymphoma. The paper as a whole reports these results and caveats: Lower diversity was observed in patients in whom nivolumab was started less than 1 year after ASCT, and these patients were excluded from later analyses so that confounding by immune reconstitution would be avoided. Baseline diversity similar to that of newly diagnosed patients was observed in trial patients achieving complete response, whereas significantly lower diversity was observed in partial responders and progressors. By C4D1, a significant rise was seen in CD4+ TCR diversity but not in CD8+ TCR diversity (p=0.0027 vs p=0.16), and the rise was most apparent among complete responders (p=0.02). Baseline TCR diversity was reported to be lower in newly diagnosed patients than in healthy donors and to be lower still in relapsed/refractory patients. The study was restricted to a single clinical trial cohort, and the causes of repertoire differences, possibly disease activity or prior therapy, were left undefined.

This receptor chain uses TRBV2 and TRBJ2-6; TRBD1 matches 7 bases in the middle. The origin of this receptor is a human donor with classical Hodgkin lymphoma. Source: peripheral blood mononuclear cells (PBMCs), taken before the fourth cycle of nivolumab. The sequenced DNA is TGTGCCAGCAGTGGTCCGGGACAGAGCCCATCTGGGGCCAACGTCCTGACTTTC. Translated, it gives CASSGPGQSPSGANVLTF.